This T cell receptor (beta chain) was retrieved from a study of T cells in Graves' hyperthyroidism and ophthalmopathy. Overall study: Peripheral blood draws took place at initial diagnosis, ahead of any treatment. Study-level results: From stable hyperthyroidism, ophthalmopathy was separated by a 13 V-J model. Most thyroid clonotypes expanded above 0.001 appeared in blood too.

Germline-derived CDR1 and CDR2 are SGHAT and FQNNGV. V shed 1 base and J shed 1 base, with 8 bases lying between them. The CDR3 extends over 15 amino acids. Template material for amplifying TCR beta CDR3 regions consisted of RNA transcripts. HTBI primers were employed in a first-round RT-PCR of the TCR CDR3. TCRdb passed the multiplex PCR reads through MiXCR, listing each CDR3 protein once. The profile shows under 450,000 distinct CDR3 sequences, roughly a sixth of them singletons. Each 10 ml fresh peripheral blood draw supplied the PBMCs. This clonotype was found many times. Its antigen is not known. The chain couples TRBV11-2 to TRBJ2-1; D uncertain. Sequencing was carried out using blood. This clonotype originated in a woman younger than 45 with Graves' hyperthyroidism that later progressed to Graves' ophthalmopathy. The CDR3 loop reads CASSLVVRSYNEQFF. For the CDR3, the DNA is TGTGCCAGCAGCTTAGTGGTTCGTTCCTACAATGAGCAGTTCTTC.